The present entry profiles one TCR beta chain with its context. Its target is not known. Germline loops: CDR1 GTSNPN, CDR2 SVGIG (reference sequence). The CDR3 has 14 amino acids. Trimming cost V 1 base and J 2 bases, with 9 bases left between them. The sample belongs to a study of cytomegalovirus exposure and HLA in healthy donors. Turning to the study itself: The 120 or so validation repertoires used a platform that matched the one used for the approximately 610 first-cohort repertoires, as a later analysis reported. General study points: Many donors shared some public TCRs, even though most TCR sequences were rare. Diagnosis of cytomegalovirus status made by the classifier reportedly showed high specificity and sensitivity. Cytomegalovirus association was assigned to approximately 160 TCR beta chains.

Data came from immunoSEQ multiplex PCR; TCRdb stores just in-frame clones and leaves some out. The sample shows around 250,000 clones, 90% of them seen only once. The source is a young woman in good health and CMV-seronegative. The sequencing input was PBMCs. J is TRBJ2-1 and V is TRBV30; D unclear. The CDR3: CAWSEEVPYNEQFF. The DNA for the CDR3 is TGTGCCTGGAGTGAAGAGGTCCCCTACAATGAGCAGTTCTTC.